Many counts were recorded for the clone carrying this T cell receptor beta chain. Its matching antigen is unknown. The CDR3 spans 14 residues. The germline V and J ends were trimmed by 5 bases and 3 bases, with 13 bases remaining between them. Germline values: CDR1 SGHTA, CDR2 FQGNSA. The TCR beta CDR3 regions underwent amplification using RNA transcripts as the source. Primed by the HTBI set, a first-round RT-PCR was run on the TCR CDR3. A single record per CDR3 protein comes from TCRdb applying MiXCR to the multiplex PCR reads. In the table there are approximately 400,000 distinct CDR3 sequences, around 16% of which are singletons. The data were obtained in a study of T cells in Graves' hyperthyroidism and ophthalmopathy. Overall study findings and caveats: Ophthalmopathy stood apart from stable hyperthyroidism in a 13 V-J model. Blood also showed most of the thyroid clonotypes that were expanded above 0.001.

The chain is built from TRBV7-2 and TRBJ1-2; no firm D call. The sequencing sample was made of blood. The clonotype was recovered from a woman younger than 35 with Graves' hyperthyroidism. CDR3: CASSPPGAYYGYTF. The CDR3 bases are TGTGCCAGCAGCCCACCGGGAGCGTACTATGGCTACACCTTC.